The clone carrying this TCR beta chain appeared once. Antigen unknown. At the DNA level, this CDR3 is encoded by other sequences in the same sample as well. This sample is drawn from a study of shared clonotypes between healthy human individuals. In the study overall: Per-donor plates numbered three CD4 naive, three CD4 memory, two CD8 naive and one CD8 memory. The study's findings and limits: Clonotype sharing among donors was expected to depend on sequencing depth. Among non-shared clonotypes, generation probabilities were lower than among those shared by all four donors.

As handled by the study authors: Junction-only sequences produced by ImmunoSEQ had no quality scores, so filtering differed. Data came from immunoSEQ multiplex PCR; TCRdb stores just in-frame clones and leaves some out. V, J and clone size derive from that table, while D and trimming were established from the DNA sequence. The sample comprises fewer than 850,000 clones, less than 80% of which are singletons, and roughly 1.8% rests with the top ten. The CDR3 length is 13 residues. The germline V gene has CDR1 MDHEN and CDR2 SYDVKM. The V gene lost 4 bases and the J gene lost 3 bases, with 7 bases spanning the gap.

Sequencing used memory CD4+ T cells sorted from blood. Subset described: CD45RA-negative fraction. The V and J genes are TRBV28 and TRBJ1-3; D is uncertain. The receptor comes from a woman aged 25 to 39 in good health. CDR3 in DNA: TGTGCCAGCAGTTCCCCTAATGGAAACACCATATATTTT. Its protein product is CASSSPNGNTIYF.